Detailed here is one TCR beta chain. The target antigen is unknown. This may come from a read error, since a much larger clone is one base off. Without the conserved terminal phenylalanine or tryptophan, this CDR3 likely stems from a read error. The data are from a study of T cells in Graves' hyperthyroidism and ophthalmopathy. Findings and limits, study-wide: By a 13 V-J model, ophthalmopathy was set apart from stable hyperthyroidism.

This CDR3 comprises 14 residues. With V trimmed by 5 bases and J by 3 bases, 4 bases remained unmatched. Regions amplified from RNA transcripts were the TCR beta CDR3 regions. HTBI primers were employed in a first-round RT-PCR of the TCR CDR3. Each CDR3 protein gets one entry after TCRdb re-called the multiplex PCR reads with MiXCR. The profile shows 450,000 to 650,000 distinct CDR3 sequences, around 14% of them singletons. Material for sequencing was blood. The TCR originated in a woman aged 18 to 35 with Graves' ophthalmopathy. The rearrangement links TRBV12-3 or TRBV12-4 to TRBJ1-5; 7 bases align to TRBD1. The CDR3 nucleotides read TGTGCCAGCAGTCGGACAGGTTTCAATCAGCCCCAGCATCTT. It codes for CASSRTGFNQPQHL.